The sequence of this TCR beta chain was determined in a study of T cells in Graves' hyperthyroidism and ophthalmopathy. From RNA transcripts, TCR beta CDR3 regions were amplified. The HTBI primer set was used in a first-round RT-PCR of the TCR CDR3. TCRdb independently ran MiXCR on the multiplex PCR reads; one entry per CDR3 protein. The sample lists some 800,000 distinct CDR3 sequences, roughly 37% occurring once. Diagnoses were made from clinical symptoms, serum measures (thyroxine and TRAb), thyroid ultrasound and orbital computed tomography. As to this clonotype: A much more abundant neighbour one base away suggests this may be a read error.

Germline V CDR1 and CDR2: LNHDA, SQIVND (reference sequence). Trimming left V 10 bases short and J 4 bases short, with 11 bases between. The CDR3 extends over 13 amino acids. Material for sequencing was blood. The rearrangement links TRBV19 to TRBJ2-6; D is undetermined. The clonotype comes from a man aged 18 to 29 with Graves' hyperthyroidism. CDR3 bases: TGTGCCACGACCATGGCCGGGGCCAACGTCCTGACTTTC. This translates into CATTMAGANVLTF. The full variable domain, rest sourced from reference TRBV19 and TRBJ2-6, is DGGITQSPKYLFRKEGQNVTLSCEQNLNHDAMYWYRQDPGQGLRLIYYSQIVNDFQKGDIAEGYSVSREKKESFPLTVTSAQKNPTAFYLCATTMAGANVLTFGAGSRLTVL.